This T cell receptor beta chain was obtained from a study of Graves' ophthalmopathy and Graves' hyperthyroidism. Amplification of TCR beta CDR3 regions used RNA transcripts. The authors performed first-round RT-PCR with HTBI primers and then a second-round multiplex PCR. TCRdb reprocessed the multiplex PCR reads via MiXCR and lists one record per CDR3 protein. Here the sample spans about 1.2 million distinct CDR3 sequences, 35% to 45% being singletons. This CDR3 is 12 amino acids long. Trimming removed 1 base from V and 6 bases from J, with 10 bases in between. Germline V gene lookup returns CDR1 SQVTM and CDR2 ANQGSEA. This clonotype was counted many times.

The receptor was isolated from an adult man with Graves' hyperthyroidism. The V and J genes are TRBV29-1 and TRBJ2-7; D unclear. Source material: peripheral blood or thyroid tissue (not recorded which). This CDR3 is CSVEGAHLEQYF. The CDR3 nucleotides are TGCAGCGTTGAAGGGGCACATCTCGAGCAGTACTTC.